The 18 T cell receptor beta chains below all came from one sample that was sequenced in a study of a mutant IDH1 vaccine in newly diagnosed glioma. These receptors have no identified antigens. Time point in this sample: week 5, during vaccination. One vaccine dose held 300 ug of mutant IDH1 20-mer peptide and came with topical imiquimod. TCRdb's copy holds only in-frame clones and misses some; the assay was immunoSEQ multiplex PCR. The repertoire holds some 60,000 clones, with approximately 90% as singletons. Sequencing used PBMCs, obtained from a glioma patient whose treatment included an IDH1 peptide vaccine. These receptors originate from a woman aged 40 to 50 with glioma.

The chain employs TRBV19 and TRBJ2-7, with unresolved D. The V gene's germline CDR1 is LNHDA and CDR2 SQIVND (reference sequence). V shed 5 bases and J shed 0 bases, with 14 bases lying between them. The CDR3 is 15 residues long. CDR3 sequence: CASSAGYSPSYEQYF. CDR3 DNA: TGTGCCAGTAGTGCTGGGTACTCCCCCTCCTACGAGCAGTACTTC.

This chain connects TRBV4-1 to TRBJ2-7; D may be TRBD2 (6 bases). The germline V gene has CDR1 MGHRA and CDR2 YSYEKL. CDR3 size: 18 residues. V lost 0 bases to trimming and J lost 0 bases, with 18 bases between them. CDR3 sequence (DNA): TGCGCCAGCAGCCAAGAACCTACCCTGGGGGGTAGCTCCTACGAGCAGTACTTC. Its translation: CASSQEPTLGGSSYEQYF.

This sequence joins TRBV4-2 and TRBJ2-1; D tentatively fits TRBD1 or TRBD2 (6 bases each). Trimming took 1 base from V and 2 from J, leaving 9 bases between them. The CDR3 spans 15 residues. Looked up from germline, CDR1 is LGHNA and CDR2 is YNFKEQ. The CDR3 region is CASSQVGGPYNEQFF. The CDR3 DNA is TGTGCCAGCAGCCAAGTAGGGGGGCCCTACAATGAGCAGTTCTTC.

The gene calls are TRBV7-2 and TRBJ2-3, with 9 positions matching TRBD2. The CDR3 covers 15 residues. V dropped 5 bases and J dropped 5; count of bases not matched to a gene: 8. Germline values: CDR1 SGHTA, CDR2 FQGNSA. CDR3: CASSDVAGVLDTQYF. CDR3 bases: TGTGCCAGCAGCGACGTAGCGGGAGTTTTAGATACGCAGTATTTT.

The chain is built from TRBV4-1 and TRBJ1-3; D is uncertain. In germline, CDR1 is MGHRA, CDR2 YSYEKL. V gave up 2 bases and J gave up 2 bases, with 19 bases separating them. The CDR3 consists of 18 residues. Here the CDR3 DNA reads TGCGCCAGCAGCCAATTCCCCCGCGGCAGGAGAGCTGGAAACACCATATATTTT. Translation: CASSQFPRGRRAGNTIYF.

The V call is TRBV2, the J call TRBJ2-7; D not certain. The germline V gene encodes CDR1 SNHLY and CDR2 FYNNEI. The V gene lost 6 bases and the J gene lost 6 bases, with 12 bases spanning the gap. The CDR3 totals 12 residues. Written as DNA, the CDR3 is TGTGCCAGCAGGGACCACTTTGCCGAGCAGTACTTC. Protein: CASRDHFAEQYF. Full variable domain (remainder filled in from reference TRBV2 and TRBJ2-7): EPEVTQTPSHQVTQMGQEVILRCVPISNHLYFYWYRQILGQKVEFLVSFYNNEISEKSEIFDDQFSVERPDGSNFTLKIRSTKLEDSAMYFCASRDHFAEQYFGPGTRLTVT.

This clone was detected once. The CDR3 here is CASRSGTGGFLSNQPQHF. The CDR3 bases are TGTGCCAGTAGATCCGGGACAGGGGGCTTCCTAAGCAATCAGCCCCAGCATTTT. The chain employs TRBV19 and TRBJ1-5, with 12 bases fitting TRBD1. In germline, CDR1 is LNHDA, CDR2 SQIVND (reference sequence). The CDR3 spans 18 residues. V was clipped by 6 bases and J by 1 base; unmatched bases: 10.

The chain is built from TRBV28 and TRBJ1-5, with 9 bases that match TRBD1. Trimming took 6 bases from V and 7 from J; bases not matched to a gene: 10. The CDR3 covers 15 residues. Germline CDR1 and CDR2: MDHEN and SYDVKM. The chain's CDR3 is CASRRSPTGGQPQHF. The CDR3 bases are TGTGCCAGCAGACGGTCCCCGACAGGGGGGCAGCCCCAGCATTTT.

This chain uses TRBV2 with TRBJ2-7; tentatively, D is TRBD1 or TRBD2 (5 bases each). V dropped 7 bases and J dropped 4 bases, with 17 bases sitting between them. In germline, CDR1 is SNHLY, CDR2 FYNNEI. This CDR3 spans 14 amino acids. The CDR3 DNA reads TGTGCCAGCATCTCTGGGGACCCTCCTTACGAGCAGTACTTC. Translating it yields CASISGDPPYEQYF.

The chain recombines TRBV5-1 with TRBJ1-2; the D gene is possibly TRBD1 (6 bases). The V gene lost 0 bases and the J gene lost 3 bases, with 15 bases spanning the gap. The CDR3 is 16 residues long. From germline, CDR1 is SGHRS and CDR2 YFSETQ. The CDR3 DNA is TGCGCCAGCAGCTTGGGGGACACACGACCGGACTATGGCTACACCTTC. As protein: CASSLGDTRPDYGYTF. Full variable domain (rest looked up from reference TRBV5-1 and TRBJ1-2): KAGVTQTPRYLIKTRGQQVTLSCSPISGHRSVSWYQQTPGQGLQFLFEYFSETQRNKGNFPGRFSGRQFSNSRSEMNVSTLELGDSALYLCASSLGDTRPDYGYTFGSGTRLTVV.

V usage is TRBV5-1 and J usage is TRBJ1-1; D ambiguous. Per the germline V gene, CDR1 is SGHRS and CDR2 is YFSETQ. Trimming removed 0 bases from V and 8 bases from J, with 11 bases in between. The CDR3 is 13 amino acids. This CDR3 reads CASSLAAVSEAFF. The CDR3 DNA reads TGCGCCAGCAGCTTGGCGGCCGTCTCAGAAGCTTTCTTT. The whole variable domain, remainder taken from reference TRBV5-1 and TRBJ1-1, is KAGVTQTPRYLIKTRGQQVTLSCSPISGHRSVSWYQQTPGQGLQFLFEYFSETQRNKGNFPGRFSGRQFSNSRSEMNVSTLELGDSALYLCASSLAAVSEAFFGQGTRLTVV.

The DNA for the CDR3 is TGCGCCAGCAGCCCGGGTGAGACCCAGTACTTC. The encoded protein is CASSPGETQYF. This chain uses TRBV5-1 with TRBJ2-5, with D unclear. The CDR3 spans 11 residues. With 4 bases removed from V and 5 bases from J, the gap between germline ends came to 6 bases. Looked up from germline, CDR1 is SGHRS and CDR2 is YFSETQ. The complete variable domain, with remaining parts taken from reference TRBV5-1 and TRBJ2-5, reads KAGVTQTPRYLIKTRGQQVTLSCSPISGHRSVSWYQQTPGQGLQFLFEYFSETQRNKGNFPGRFSGRQFSNSRSEMNVSTLELGDSALYLCASSPGETQYFGPGTRLLVL.

The rearrangement joins TRBV4-1 to TRBJ1-3, with D perhaps TRBD1 (5 bases). V was pared by 2 bases and J by 2 bases, with 19 bases between. The CDR3 totals 18 residues. CDR1 MGHRA and CDR2 YSYEKL come from the germline V gene. CDR3 loop: CASSQSENRGGTGNTIYF. The CDR3 DNA follows: TGCGCCAGCAGCCAAAGCGAAAACCGGGGGGGTACTGGAAACACCATATATTTT.

Concerning this clone: The germline gene is not matched at one end of the junction; a read error may be the cause. J is TRBJ1-6 and V is TRBV13; 8 bases are a match to TRBD1. There are 12 residues in the CDR3. Germline CDR1 and CDR2: PRHDT and FYEKMQ (reference sequence). The chain's CDR3 is CASSLAQGAANF. Here the CDR3 DNA reads TGTGCCAGCAGCTTAGCCCAGGGGGCCGCGAACTTT.

The gene calls are TRBV6-1 and TRBJ2-7; possible D gene TRBD1, 7 bases. Between the trimmed V and J ends, which lost 1 base and 5 bases, there was a span of 12 bases. CDR1 is MNHNS, CDR2 SASEGT, per germline. The CDR3 is 14 residues long. CDR3 loop: CASSEGQGGDEQYF. CDR3 in DNA: TGTGCCAGCAGTGAAGGACAGGGAGGCGACGAGCAGTACTTC.

The rearrangement joins TRBV6-1 to TRBJ2-7; possible D gene TRBD1, 6 bases. Trimming cost V 4 bases and J 3 bases, with 13 bases left between them. This CDR3 region has 14 residues. CDR1 and CDR2 (germline): MNHNS, SASEGT. DNA of the CDR3: TGTGCCAGCAGTGGTATGACGGACAGCTACGAGCAGTACTTC. Translating it yields CASSGMTDSYEQYF.

This sequence joins TRBV6-5 and TRBJ2-1, with 8 bases identical to TRBD1. The germline V gene encodes CDR1 MNHEY and CDR2 SVGAGI. The CDR3 length is 15 residues. V was pared by 6 bases and J by 4 bases, with 8 bases of the junction left unmatched. The CDR3 loop is CASRADRGQYNEQFF. The CDR3 nucleotides read TGTGCCAGCAGAGCCGACAGGGGACAGTACAATGAGCAGTTCTTC.

This clone came up once. The chain links TRBV19 to TRBJ2-2; the D gene could be TRBD1 or TRBD2 (5 bases each). Germline loops: CDR1 LNHDA, CDR2 SQIVND (reference sequence). V was cut by 2 bases and J by 6 bases, with 16 bases left in between. This CDR3 region has 16 residues. The CDR3: CASSISGRNKAGELFF. The DNA of the CDR3 is TGTGCCAGTAGTATATCGGGACGAAATAAGGCCGGGGAGCTGTTTTTT.